This T cell receptor (beta chain) was sequenced in a study of neurological immune-mediated disorders. In the case of this clonotype: One end of the junction varies from germline; a read error may be responsible.

By 5'RACE with 10-nucleotide random UMIs, the cDNA was made. Every sequencing run produced over 190 million TCR-beta sequences that came from 15-18 subjects. TCRdb passed the 5' RACE reads through MiXCR, listing each CDR3 protein once. This table has under 80,000 distinct CDR3 sequences, approximately 9.4% appearing once. The group of healthy controls was made up of people who were blood bank volunteers in Maryland, USA. A total of 2 million PBMCs stored at -80 degrees C provided the unsorted libraries. This CDR3 is built from 14 residues. From germline, CDR1 is WNHNN and CDR2 SYGVQD (reference sequence).

The sequence was obtained from a man between 50 and 59 years old in good health. The rearrangement uses TRBV10-1 and TRBJ1-1; D is unresolved. Sequencing was performed on PBMCs. CDR3 sequence (DNA): TGCGCCAGCAGTGAGAGTACAGAAATCACTGAAGCGTTCTTT. The encoded protein is CASSESTEITEAFF.